Listed here are 26 T cell receptor beta chains from one sample, sequenced in a study of T cell responses to AZD1222 COVID-19 vaccine. Some clones are missing from TCRdb's copy, which holds only in-frame ones; the method was immunoSEQ multiplex PCR. The sample yields some 250,000 clones, around 93% seen once. The sample here was peripheral blood, taken 28 days after the second AZD1222 dose. The source is an adult who received the AZD1222 COVID-19 vaccine.

The chain carries TRBV7-2 and TRBJ1-2; D ambiguous. V gave up 4 bases and J gave up 4 bases, with 10 bases separating them. The germline V gene encodes CDR1 SGHTA and CDR2 FQGNSA. The CDR3 totals 13 residues. The DNA of the CDR3 is TGTGCCAGCAGCTCCCCCGCAGCCTATGGCTACACCTTC. Protein product: CASSSPAAYGYTF.

The genes are TRBV28 and TRBJ2-7; TRBD1 matches 12 bases. Trimming removed 1 base from V and 6 bases from J; junction bases left unmatched: 4. The CDR3 sequence is 15 residues long. The germline V gene has CDR1 MDHEN and CDR2 SYDVKM. CDR3 loop: CASSLLRDRGREQYF. The CDR3 bases are TGTGCCAGCAGTTTATTACGGGACAGGGGGCGCGAGCAGTACTTC.

The V gene is TRBV9, the J gene TRBJ1-1; D gene ambiguous. V gave up 4 bases and J gave up 4 bases, with 14 bases separating them. Germline V gene data show CDR1 as SGDLS and CDR2 as YYNGEE. The CDR3 is 14 amino acids. The CDR3 DNA is TGTGCCAGCAGCCCCCGCGGAGGCAGCACTGAAGCTTTCTTT. It specifies CASSPRGGSTEAFF.

The chain employs TRBV7-8 and TRBJ1-3; 7 bases agree with TRBD1. V was clipped by 5 bases and J by 0 bases; unmatched bases: 10. CDR1 SGHVS and CDR2 FQNEAQ come from the germline V gene. This CDR3 is built from 17 residues. CDR3 nucleotide sequence: TGTGCCAGCAGCCTCGTGGCGGGACAGTACTCTGGAAACACCATATATTTT. It yields the protein CASSLVAGQYSGNTIYF.

The chain recombines TRBV6-6 with TRBJ1-2; D is possibly TRBD1 (6 bases). The V gene lost 6 bases and the J gene lost 7 bases, with 15 bases spanning the gap. The CDR3 consists of 13 residues. The V gene's germline CDR1 is MNHNY and CDR2 SVGAGI (reference sequence). CDR3 coding DNA: TGTGCCAGCAGCCACCCCCCGGGGGCTGGCTACACCTTC. Translating it yields CASSHPPGAGYTF.

The V and J genes are TRBV6-1 and TRBJ2-5, with D possibly called TRBD1 or TRBD2 (5 bases each). The CDR3 sequence is 16 residues long. V lost 1 base and J lost 4, with 16 bases in between. CDR1 and CDR2 (germline): MNHNS, SASEGT. The CDR3 DNA is TGTGCCAGCAGTGAAGGGGACCACCTTCGAGGAGAGACCCAGTACTTC. It encodes CASSEGDHLRGETQYF.

The genes are TRBV7-9 and TRBJ2-1, with 9 bases identical to TRBD2. Germline lookup yields CDR1 SEHNR and CDR2 FQNEAQ (reference sequence). The junction had 3 bases not matched to a gene; V was cut back by 2 bases and J by 1 base. The length of the CDR3 is 16 residues. Here the CDR3 reads CASSLSLAGSYNEQFF. CDR3 DNA: TGTGCCAGCAGCTTAAGCCTAGCGGGGTCCTACAATGAGCAGTTCTTC.

V and J are TRBV18 and TRBJ2-1; D remains unclear. The V gene's germline CDR1 is KGHSH and CDR2 LQKENI. Trimming left V 3 bases short and J 8 bases short, with 11 bases between. The CDR3 consists of 13 residues. CDR3 sequence (DNA): TGTGCCAGCTCACCCGGGCTAAGCGATGAGCAGTTCTTC. Translating it yields CASSPGLSDEQFF.

This clone was seen only once. The rearrangement joins TRBV7-6 to TRBJ1-5; 9 positions agree with TRBD1. Germline trimming cut 1 base from V and 6 bases from J; bases unmatched to any gene: 4. CDR3 size: 15 residues. The germline V gene encodes CDR1 SGHVS and CDR2 FNYEAQ. For the CDR3, the DNA is TGTGCCAGCAGCTTAGGGGGGACAGGGACTCAGCCCCAGCATTTT. Translated: CASSLGGTGTQPQHF.

This clone showed up just a few times. V and J are TRBV5-6 and TRBJ1-5; 7 bases agree with TRBD1. With V trimmed by 3 bases and J by 4 bases, 7 bases remained unmatched. Germline CDR1 is SGHDT and CDR2 is YYEEEE. The CDR3 has 15 residues. CDR3 region: CASSSRDSVNQPQHF. The CDR3 DNA reads as TGTGCCAGCAGCTCCCGGGACAGTGTTAATCAGCCCCAGCATTTT.

The V call is TRBV6-5, the J call TRBJ2-7; D ambiguous. The V end was cut by 6 bases, the J end by 3 bases, with 12 bases between. The CDR3 contains 13 residues. Germline V gene sequence: CDR1 MNHEY, CDR2 SVGAGI. The CDR3 loop is CASRVDRSYEQYF. The DNA for the CDR3 is TGTGCCAGCAGAGTGGACCGAAGCTACGAGCAGTACTTC.

The rearrangement joins TRBV29-1 to TRBJ2-1; D unclear. The germline CDR1 and CDR2 sequences are SQVTM and ANQGSEA. This CDR3 is built from 12 residues. V lost 7 bases, J lost 5 bases, and 12 bases lay in between. The chain's CDR3 is CSALGQNNEQFF. The CDR3 DNA sequence: TGCAGCGCCCTCGGCCAGAACAATGAGCAGTTCTTC.

The gene calls are TRBV7-2 and TRBJ2-1, with 9 bases identical to TRBD2. The CDR3 has 15 amino acids. The V segment lost 1 base and the J segment 7 bases; nucleotides outside the gene matches: 5. The germline CDR1 and CDR2 sequences are SGHTA and FQGNSA. The CDR3 spells CASSLVGLAGNEQFF. The CDR3 DNA follows: TGTGCCAGCAGCTTAGTGGGGCTAGCGGGAAATGAGCAGTTCTTC. The full variable domain, with the rest looked up from reference TRBV7-2 and TRBJ2-1, is GAGVSQSPSNKVTEKGKDVELRCDPISGHTALYWYRQSLGQGLEFLIYFQGNSAPDKSGLPSDRFSAERTGGSVSTLTIQRTQQEDSAVYLCASSLVGLAGNEQFFGPGTRLTVL.

The rearrangement joins TRBV4-3 to TRBJ2-1; 13 nucleotides line up with TRBD2. J gave up 0 bases and V 0 bases, and 11 bases lay outside the gene matches. Looked up from germline, CDR1 is LGHNA and CDR2 is YSLEER. This CDR3 region has 21 residues. CDR3 DNA: TGCGCCAGCAGCCAAGAGGGGCCGGGACTAGCGGGATCTAGCTCCTACAATGAGCAGTTCTTC. Protein: CASSQEGPGLAGSSSYNEQFF.

The rearrangement joins TRBV4-1 to TRBJ2-7, with 12 bases aligning to TRBD1. V shed 5 bases, J shed 2 bases, and the junction held 10 bases outside the gene matches. Germline assignment: CDR1 MGHRA and CDR2 YSYEKL. The CDR3 runs 17 residues. The CDR3 region is CASSLRDGTGGAYEQYF. CDR3 bases: TGCGCCAGCAGCTTACGTGACGGGACAGGGGGCGCCTACGAGCAGTACTTC.

The rearrangement uses TRBV29-1 and TRBJ1-1; 10 bases line up with TRBD1. The CDR3 loop spans 14 amino acids. Germline assignment: CDR1 SQVTM and CDR2 ANQGSEA. The junction had 3 bases not matched to a gene; V was cut back by 4 bases and J by 1 base. CDR3 nucleotides: TGCAGCGTTGCTCGACAGGGGGCGAACACTGAAGCTTTCTTT. Residues: CSVARQGANTEAFF.

This rearrangement joins TRBV3-1 (or the pseudogene TRBV3-2) to TRBJ1-5; D call uncertain. The V end lost 1 base, the J end lost 3 bases, and 10 bases lay between the germline ends. This CDR3 is 15 amino acids long. The germline gives CDR1 LGHDT, CDR2 YNNKEL (reference sequence). CDR3 residues: CASSQGNSDNQPQHF. CDR3 bases: TGTGCCAGCAGCCAAGGTAACAGCGACAATCAGCCCCAGCATTTT.

The count of this clone is one. V is TRBV7-8 and J is TRBJ2-7; D is undetermined. The V and J ends lost 5 bases and 3 bases respectively, with 11 bases between them. Germline CDR1 and CDR2: SGHVS and FQNEAQ. CDR3 length: 13 residues. The CDR3 bases are TGTGCCAGCAGCCGCAACCTGGGCTACGAGCAGTACTTC. Its protein is CASSRNLGYEQYF.

The chain carries TRBV28 and TRBJ1-5; D is undetermined. V dropped 3 bases and J dropped 4 bases, with 16 bases sitting between them. Germline CDR1 reads MDHEN; CDR2 reads SYDVKM. The CDR3 consists of 16 residues. The CDR3 DNA sequence: TGTGCCAGCAGTTTTAGTTCGGGTCGGAAGAATCAGCCCCAGCATTTT. This encodes CASSFSSGRKNQPQHF.

The CDR3 is CASSSQGNEQFF. CDR3 DNA sequence: TGTGCCAGCAGTTCACAGGGGAATGAGCAGTTCTTC. V and J are TRBV7-9 and TRBJ2-1, with 7 bases fitting TRBD1. Germline assignment: CDR1 SEHNR and CDR2 FQNEAQ (reference sequence). After removal of 6 bases from V and 7 bases from J, the junction contained 3 bases not matched to a gene. This CDR3 region has 12 residues.

The chain employs TRBV28 and TRBJ2-1; D gene unclear. Germline V lookup: CDR1 MDHEN, CDR2 SYDVKM. The length of the CDR3 is 15 residues. V gave up 5 bases and J gave up 8 bases, with 19 bases separating them. The CDR3 protein is CASSPGPTILDEQFF. The CDR3 DNA reads TGTGCCAGCAGTCCCGGACCGACCATACTGGATGAGCAGTTCTTC.

This clone has just one count. This chain joins TRBV5-1 and TRBJ1-6; 7 positions agree with TRBD1. Looked up from germline, CDR1 is SGHRS and CDR2 is YFSETQ. Trimming removed 5 bases from V and 6 bases from J; junction bases left unmatched: 11. The CDR3 has 16 amino acids. DNA of the CDR3: TGCGCCAGCAGGCAGCAGTACAGGGGTGTTAATTCACCCCTCCACTTT. The encoded protein is CASRQQYRGVNSPLHF.

This rearrangement joins TRBV28 to TRBJ2-4; D perhaps matches TRBD1 (5 bases). Trimming left V 6 bases short and J 7 bases short, with 13 bases between. CDR3 length: 13 amino acids. The V gene's germline CDR1 is MDHEN and CDR2 SYDVKM. CDR3 nucleotides: TGTGCCAGCAGCCCGCAGGGTCGGAACATTCAGTACTTC. Translated, it gives CASSPQGRNIQYF.

V usage is TRBV4-2 and J usage is TRBJ1-6; maybe TRBD1 (5 bases). The CDR3 length is 21 residues. V lost 3 bases, J lost 3 bases, and 27 bases lay in between. The germline gives CDR1 LGHNA, CDR2 YNFKEQ. The DNA for the CDR3 is TGTGCCAGCAGCCAGCCCAGCTGGTTGGGGGTCATGGTCGACTATAATTCACCCCTCCACTTT. Its translation: CASSQPSWLGVMVDYNSPLHF.

The V and J genes are TRBV28 and TRBJ2-7, with 13 bases identical to TRBD2. CDR3 length equals 16 residues. Losses at the gene ends were 9 bases for V and 2 bases for J; bases not matched to a gene: 10. CDR1 and CDR2 (germline): MDHEN, SYDVKM. As DNA, the CDR3 is TGTGCCAGTCCACCCCCAGGACTAGCGGGAGCCTACGAGCAGTACTTC. Amino acids: CASPPPGLAGAYEQYF.

V gene TRBV30 combines with J gene TRBJ1-5, with D tentatively TRBD1 (5 bases). The CDR3 contains 13 residues. With 2 bases removed from V and 4 bases from J, the gap between germline ends came to 9 bases. The germline V gene has CDR1 GTSNPN and CDR2 SVGIG (reference sequence). The CDR3: CAWSPQANQPQHF. DNA for the CDR3: TGTGCCTGGAGTCCACAGGCTAATCAGCCCCAGCATTTT.